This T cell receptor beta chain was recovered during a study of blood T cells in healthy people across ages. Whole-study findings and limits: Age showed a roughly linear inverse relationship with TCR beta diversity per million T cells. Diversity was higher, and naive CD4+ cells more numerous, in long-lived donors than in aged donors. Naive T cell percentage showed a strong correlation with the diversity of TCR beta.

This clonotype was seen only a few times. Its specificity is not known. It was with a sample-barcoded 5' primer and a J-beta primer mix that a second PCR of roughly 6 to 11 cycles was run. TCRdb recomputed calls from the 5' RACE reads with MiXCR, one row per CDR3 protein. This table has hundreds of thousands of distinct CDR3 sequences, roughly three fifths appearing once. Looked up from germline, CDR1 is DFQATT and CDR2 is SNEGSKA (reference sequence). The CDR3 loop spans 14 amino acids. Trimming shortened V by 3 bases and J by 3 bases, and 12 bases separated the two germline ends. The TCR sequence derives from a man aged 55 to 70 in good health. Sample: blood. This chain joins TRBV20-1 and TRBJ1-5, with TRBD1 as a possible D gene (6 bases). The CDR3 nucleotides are TGCAGTGCTAGGTCAGGGACACTCAATCAGCCCCAGCATTTT. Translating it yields CSARSGTLNQPQHF.